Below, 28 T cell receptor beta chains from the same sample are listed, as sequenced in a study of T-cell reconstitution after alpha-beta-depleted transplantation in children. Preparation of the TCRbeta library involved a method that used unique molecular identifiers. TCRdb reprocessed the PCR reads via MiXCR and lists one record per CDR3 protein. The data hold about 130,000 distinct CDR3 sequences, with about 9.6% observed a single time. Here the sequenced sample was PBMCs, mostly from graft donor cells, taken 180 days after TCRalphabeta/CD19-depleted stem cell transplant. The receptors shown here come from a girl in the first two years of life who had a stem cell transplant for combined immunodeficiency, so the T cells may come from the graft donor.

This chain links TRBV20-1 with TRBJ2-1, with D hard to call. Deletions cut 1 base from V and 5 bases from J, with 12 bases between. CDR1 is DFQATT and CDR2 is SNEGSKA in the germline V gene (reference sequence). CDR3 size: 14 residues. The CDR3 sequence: CSARVSLTHNEQFF. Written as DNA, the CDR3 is TGCAGTGCTAGAGTATCGCTCACCCACAATGAGCAGTTCTTC.

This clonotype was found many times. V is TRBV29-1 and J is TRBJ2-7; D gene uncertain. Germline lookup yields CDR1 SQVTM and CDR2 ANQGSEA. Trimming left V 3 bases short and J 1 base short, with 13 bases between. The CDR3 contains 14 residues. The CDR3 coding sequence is TGCAGCGTTGAGATAGGACCGGCGTCCTACGAGCAGTACTTC. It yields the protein CSVEIGPASYEQYF.

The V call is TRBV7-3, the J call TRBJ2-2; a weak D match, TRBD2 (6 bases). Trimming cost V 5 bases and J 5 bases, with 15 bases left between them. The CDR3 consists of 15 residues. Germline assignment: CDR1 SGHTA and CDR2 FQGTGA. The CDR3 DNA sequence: TGTGCCAGCAGCCCCCGGGGACTCACTACCGGGGAGCTGTTTTTT. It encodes CASSPRGLTTGELFF.

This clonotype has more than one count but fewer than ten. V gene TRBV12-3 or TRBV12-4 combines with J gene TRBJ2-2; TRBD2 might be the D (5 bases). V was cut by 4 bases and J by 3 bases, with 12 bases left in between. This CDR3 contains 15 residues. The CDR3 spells CASSSGIPYTGELFF. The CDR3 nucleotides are TGTGCCAGCAGTTCGGGAATTCCTTACACCGGGGAGCTGTTTTTT.

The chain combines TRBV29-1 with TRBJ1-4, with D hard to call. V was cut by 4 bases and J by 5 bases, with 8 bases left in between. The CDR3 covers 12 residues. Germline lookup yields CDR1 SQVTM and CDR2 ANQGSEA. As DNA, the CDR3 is TGCAGCGTTGGTCAAAGAAATGAAAAACTGTTTTTT. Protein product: CSVGQRNEKLFF. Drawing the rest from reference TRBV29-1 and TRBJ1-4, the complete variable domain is SAVISQKPSRDICQRGTSLTIQCQVDSQVTMMFWYRQQPGQSLTLIATANQGSEATYESGFVIDKFPISRPNLTFSTLTVSNMSPEDSSIYLCSVGQRNEKLFFGSGTQLSVL.

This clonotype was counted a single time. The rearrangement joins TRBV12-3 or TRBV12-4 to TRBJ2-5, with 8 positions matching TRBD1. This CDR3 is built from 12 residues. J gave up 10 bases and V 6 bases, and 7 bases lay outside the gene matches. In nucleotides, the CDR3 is TGTGCCAGCAGCAGAGGGACAGGCGTCCAGTACTTC. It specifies CASSRGTGVQYF.

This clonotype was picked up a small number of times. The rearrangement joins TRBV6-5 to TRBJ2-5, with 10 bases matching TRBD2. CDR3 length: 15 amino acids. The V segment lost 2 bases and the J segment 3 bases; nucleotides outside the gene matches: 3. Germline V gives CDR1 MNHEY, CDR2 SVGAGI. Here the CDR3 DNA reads TGTGCCAGCAGTTACCCGAGCGGGGGGGAAGAGACCCAGTACTTC. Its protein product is CASSYPSGGEETQYF.

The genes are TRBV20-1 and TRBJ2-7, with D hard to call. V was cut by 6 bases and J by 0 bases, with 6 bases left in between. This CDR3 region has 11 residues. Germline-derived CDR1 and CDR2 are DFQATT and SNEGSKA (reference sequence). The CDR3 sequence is CSAKPSYEQYF. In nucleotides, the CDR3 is TGCAGTGCCAAACCCTCCTACGAGCAGTACTTC.

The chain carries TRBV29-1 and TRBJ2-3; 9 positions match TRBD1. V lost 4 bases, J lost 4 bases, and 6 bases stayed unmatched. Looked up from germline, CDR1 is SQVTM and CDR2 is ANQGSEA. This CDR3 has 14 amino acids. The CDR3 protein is CSVGDRVRADTQYF. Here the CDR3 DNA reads TGCAGCGTTGGGGACAGGGTTAGGGCAGATACGCAGTATTTT.

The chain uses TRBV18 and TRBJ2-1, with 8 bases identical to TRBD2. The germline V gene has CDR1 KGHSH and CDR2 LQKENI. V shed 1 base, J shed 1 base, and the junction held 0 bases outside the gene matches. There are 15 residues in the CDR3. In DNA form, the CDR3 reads TGTGCCAGCTCACCACAGCGGGAGTCCTACAATGAGCAGTTCTTC. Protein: CASSPQRESYNEQFF.

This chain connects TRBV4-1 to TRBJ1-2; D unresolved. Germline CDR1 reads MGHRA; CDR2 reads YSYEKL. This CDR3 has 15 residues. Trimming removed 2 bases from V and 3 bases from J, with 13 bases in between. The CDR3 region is CASSQWFPGDYGYTF. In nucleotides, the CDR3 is TGCGCCAGCAGCCAATGGTTCCCCGGGGACTATGGCTACACCTTC.

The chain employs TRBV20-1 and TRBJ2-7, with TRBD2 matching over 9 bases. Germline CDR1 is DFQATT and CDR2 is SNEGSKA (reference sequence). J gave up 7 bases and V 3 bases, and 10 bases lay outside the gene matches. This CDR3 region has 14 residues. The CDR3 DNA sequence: TGCAGTGCTAGCTCCAGCGGGAGGTCTCGAGAGCAGTACTTC. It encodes CSASSSGRSREQYF.

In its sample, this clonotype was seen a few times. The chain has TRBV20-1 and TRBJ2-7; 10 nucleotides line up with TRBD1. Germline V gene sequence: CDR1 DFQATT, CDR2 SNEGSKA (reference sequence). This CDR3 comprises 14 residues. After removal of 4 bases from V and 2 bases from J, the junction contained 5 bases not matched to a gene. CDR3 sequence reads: CSATRDRGTYEQYF. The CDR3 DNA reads TGCAGTGCTACCCGGGACAGGGGAACCTACGAGCAGTACTTC.

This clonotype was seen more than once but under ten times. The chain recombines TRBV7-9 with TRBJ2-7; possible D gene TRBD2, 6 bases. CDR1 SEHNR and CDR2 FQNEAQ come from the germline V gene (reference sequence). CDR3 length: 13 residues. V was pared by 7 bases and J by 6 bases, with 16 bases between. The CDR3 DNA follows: TGTGCCAGCACCTTTGGGGGGAGAGGCGAGCAGTACTTC. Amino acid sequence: CASTFGGRGEQYF.

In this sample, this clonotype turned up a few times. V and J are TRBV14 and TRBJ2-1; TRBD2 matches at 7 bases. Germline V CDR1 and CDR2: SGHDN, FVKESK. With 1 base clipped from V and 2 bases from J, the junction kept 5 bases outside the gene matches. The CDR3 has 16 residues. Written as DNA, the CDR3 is TGTGCCAGCAGCCAAGTTCTGACTAGCCCCTACAATGAGCAGTTCTTC. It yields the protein CASSQVLTSPYNEQFF.

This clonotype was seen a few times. CDR3 bases: TGTGCCAGCAGTCCCGGGACTAGCGGGGGTGAGCAGTTCTTC. Translation: CASSPGTSGGEQFF. The chain combines TRBV27 with TRBJ2-1, with TRBD2 identical over 14 bases. V was clipped by 5 bases and J by 9 bases; unmatched bases: 3. Germline lookup yields CDR1 MNHEY and CDR2 SMNVEV (reference sequence). This CDR3 is 14 amino acids long.

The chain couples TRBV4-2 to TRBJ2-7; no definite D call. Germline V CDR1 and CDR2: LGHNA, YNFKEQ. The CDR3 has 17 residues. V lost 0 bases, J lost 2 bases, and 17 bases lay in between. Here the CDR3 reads CASSQDRLSRSAYEQYF. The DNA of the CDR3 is TGTGCCAGCAGCCAAGATCGTCTATCCAGGAGCGCCTACGAGCAGTACTTC.

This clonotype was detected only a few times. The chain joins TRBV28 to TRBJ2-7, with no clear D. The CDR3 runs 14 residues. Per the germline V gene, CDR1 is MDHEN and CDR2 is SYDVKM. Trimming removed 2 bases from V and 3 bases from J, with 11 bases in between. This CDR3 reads CASSLGPVGYEQYF. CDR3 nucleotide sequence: TGTGCCAGCAGTTTAGGGCCGGTTGGCTACGAGCAGTACTTC.

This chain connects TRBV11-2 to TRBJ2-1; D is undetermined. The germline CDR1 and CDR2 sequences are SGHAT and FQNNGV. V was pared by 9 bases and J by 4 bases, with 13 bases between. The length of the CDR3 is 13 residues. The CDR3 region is CASYSRLYNEQFF. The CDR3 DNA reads TGTGCCAGTTACTCGAGGCTTTACAATGAGCAGTTCTTC.

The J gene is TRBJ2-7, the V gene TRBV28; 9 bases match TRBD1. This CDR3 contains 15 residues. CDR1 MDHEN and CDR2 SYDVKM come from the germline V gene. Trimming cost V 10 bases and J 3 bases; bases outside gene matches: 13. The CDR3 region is CATRGGGQGNYEQYF. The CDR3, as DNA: TGTGCCACCAGAGGGGGGGGACAGGGAAACTACGAGCAGTACTTC.

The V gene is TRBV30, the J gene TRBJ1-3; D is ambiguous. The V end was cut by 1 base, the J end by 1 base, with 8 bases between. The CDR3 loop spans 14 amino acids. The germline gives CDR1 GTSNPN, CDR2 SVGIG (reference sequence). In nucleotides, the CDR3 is TGTGCCTGGAGTGGCCAGTGGTCTGGAAACACCATATATTTT. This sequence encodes CAWSGQWSGNTIYF.

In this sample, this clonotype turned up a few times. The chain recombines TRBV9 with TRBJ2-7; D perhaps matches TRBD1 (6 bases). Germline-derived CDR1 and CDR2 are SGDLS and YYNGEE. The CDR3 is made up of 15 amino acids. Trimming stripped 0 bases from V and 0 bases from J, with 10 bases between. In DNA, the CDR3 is TGTGCCAGCAGCGTAGCCACAGGGACCTCCTACGAGCAGTACTTC. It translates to CASSVATGTSYEQYF.

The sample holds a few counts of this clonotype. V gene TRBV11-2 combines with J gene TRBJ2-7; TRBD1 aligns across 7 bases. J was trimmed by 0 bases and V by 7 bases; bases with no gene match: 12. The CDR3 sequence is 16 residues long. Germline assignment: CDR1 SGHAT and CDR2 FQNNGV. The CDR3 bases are TGTGCCAGCAAGAAGACATCGGGGACAGACTCCTACGAGCAGTACTTC. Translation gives CASKKTSGTDSYEQYF.

The CDR3 DNA follows: TGCGCCAGCAGCCAAATGGTAGCGGCCCCAGGCACAATTGAGCAGTTCTTC. It encodes CASSQMVAAPGTIEQFF. J is TRBJ2-1 and V is TRBV4-3; weak D call: TRBD2 (6 bases). Germline loops: CDR1 LGHNA, CDR2 YSLEER. V lost 2 bases, J lost 9 bases, and 23 bases lay in between. The CDR3 loop spans 17 amino acids.

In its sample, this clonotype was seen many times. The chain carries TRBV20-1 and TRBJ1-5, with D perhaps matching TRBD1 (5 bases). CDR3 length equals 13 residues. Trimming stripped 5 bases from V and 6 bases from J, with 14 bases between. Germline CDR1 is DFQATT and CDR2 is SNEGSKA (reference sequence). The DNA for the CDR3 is TGCAGTGCTGAAGAGAGGGGCGGTCAGCCCCAGCATTTT. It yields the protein CSAEERGGQPQHF.

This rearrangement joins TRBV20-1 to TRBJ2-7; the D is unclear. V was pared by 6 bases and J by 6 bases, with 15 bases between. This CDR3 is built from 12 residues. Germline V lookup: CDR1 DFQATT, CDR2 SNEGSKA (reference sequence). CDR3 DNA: TGCAGTGCCGAGGTCCGGCTCCGCGAGCAGTACTTC. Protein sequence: CSAEVRLREQYF.

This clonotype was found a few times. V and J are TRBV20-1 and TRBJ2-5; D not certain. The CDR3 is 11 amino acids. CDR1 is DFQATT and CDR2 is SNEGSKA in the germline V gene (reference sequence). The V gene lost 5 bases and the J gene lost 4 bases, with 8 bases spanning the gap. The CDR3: CSAFSLETQYF. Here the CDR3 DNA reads TGCAGTGCTTTCTCGTTAGAGACCCAGTACTTC.

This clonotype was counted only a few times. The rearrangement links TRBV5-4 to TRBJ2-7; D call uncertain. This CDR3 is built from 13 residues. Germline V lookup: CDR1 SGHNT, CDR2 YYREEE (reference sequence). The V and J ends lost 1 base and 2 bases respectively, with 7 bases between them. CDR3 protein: CASSLWVAYEQYF. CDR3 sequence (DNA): TGTGCCAGCAGCTTGTGGGTGGCCTACGAGCAGTACTTC.